The entry below describes one TCR beta chain. Profiling relied on immunoSEQ multiplex PCR, and the TCRdb table lists in-frame clones only, not all of them. Among roughly 220,000 clones listed, about four fifths were seen once. The CDR3 has 14 amino acids. Unmatched junction bases numbered 4, after V lost 3 bases and J lost 6 bases. The germline gives CDR1 KGHSH, CDR2 LQKENI. The entry originates in a study of blood T cell repertoires in COVID-19. This receptor was identified in a woman between 35 and 50 years old who had recovered from COVID-19. The chain is built from TRBV18 and TRBJ1-1; the match to TRBD1 covers 10 bases. The source material was PBMCs or T cells enriched from blood (not recorded which). The CDR3, as DNA: TGTGCCAGCTCACCTGCGACAGGGGGCCCTGAAGCTTTCTTT. It yields the protein CASSPATGGPEAFF.